This T cell receptor beta chain was sequenced in a study of graft-versus-host responses after intestinal transplantation. As for the study in general: Transplantation in recipients was multivisceral, liver-intestinal, or isolated intestinal. Induction with anti-thymocyte globulin, then tacrolimus and steroids for roughly 3 years, was given to all recipients.

The protocol was immunoSEQ multiplex PCR, while the TCRdb copy is restricted to in-frame clones and leaves out a portion. In the table there are 80,000 to 100,000 clones, 80% to 95% of which are singletons. Study findings and constraints: Among recipient marrow samples, GvH clones were found; some appeared first in ileum or blood.

A word on this clone: What it recognizes is unknown.

The CDR3 spans 13 residues. With V trimmed by 4 bases and J by 6 bases, 4 bases remained unmatched. Germline CDR1 and CDR2: MGHDK and SYGVNS. Sequenced material: unstimulated CD4+ T cells sorted from spleen or lymph node cells, taken before intestinal transplant. The TCR comes from a human donor who received an intestinal transplant. The gene calls are TRBV25-1 and TRBJ2-7; 9 bases line up with TRBD1. This CDR3 reads CASSGDRVGEQYF. CDR3 nucleotide sequence: TGTGCCAGCAGTGGGGACAGGGTTGGCGAGCAGTACTTC.